Reported below is one TCR beta chain. Trimming stripped 5 bases from V and 2 bases from J, with 10 bases between. Per the germline V gene, CDR1 is LNHDA and CDR2 is SQIVND (reference sequence). The CDR3 covers 13 residues. This entry belongs to a study of control samples from healthy donors and cancer patients. Data came from immunoSEQ multiplex PCR; TCRdb stores just in-frame clones and leaves some out. The sample has approximately 100,000 clones, 85% to 90% seen once. The chain is built from TRBV19 and TRBJ2-7; D unclear. The sequence was obtained from a young man in good health. Sample: blood. In DNA, the CDR3 is TGTGCCAGTAGTCCGACAAAAACCTACGAGCAGTACTTC. It translates to CASSPTKTYEQYF.